Each of the 12 T cell receptor beta chains below was sequenced from the same sample in a study of T-cell reconstitution after alpha-beta-depleted transplantation in children. The TCRbeta library incorporated unique molecular identifiers. TCRdb called the PCR reads again in MiXCR, with one record for every CDR3 protein. This table holds 700,000 to 950,000 distinct CDR3 sequences, roughly 15% found once. The input for sequencing was PBMCs, mostly from graft donor cells, taken 360 days after TCRalphabeta/CD19-depleted stem cell transplant. All receptors derive from a male patient aged 10 to 17 who had a stem cell transplant for acute lymphoblastic leukemia, so the T cells may come from the graft donor.

This clonotype appeared a few times. V gene TRBV5-4 combines with J gene TRBJ2-1, with TRBD2 identical over 10 bases. CDR1 is SGHNT, CDR2 YYREEE, per germline (reference sequence). This CDR3 has 20 amino acids. V shed 0 bases, J shed 7 bases, and the junction held 19 bases outside the gene matches. The CDR3 loop reads CASSLDGLAGDLFLWNEQFF. The CDR3 DNA follows: TGTGCCAGCAGCTTGGATGGGCTAGCGGGAGATTTGTTCCTCTGGAATGAGCAGTTCTTC.

This clonotype came up a few times. The CDR3, as DNA: TGTGCCAGCAGCTCGACAGACAGGAGTTTCTCTGGGGCCAACGTCCTGACTTTC. It codes for CASSSTDRSFSGANVLTF. This chain uses TRBV11-2 with TRBJ2-6; D might be TRBD1 (6 bases). V lost 4 bases to trimming and J lost 0 bases, with 16 bases between them. CDR3 length: 18 residues. Germline loops: CDR1 SGHAT, CDR2 FQNNGV.

J is TRBJ2-7 and V is TRBV6-2 or TRBV6-3; a weak D match, TRBD1 (5 bases). CDR1 and CDR2 (germline): MNHEY, SVGEGT. The CDR3 covers 18 residues. V dropped 2 bases and J dropped 2 bases, with 22 bases sitting between them. The CDR3: CASSYPLLSRAIAYEQYF. The DNA of the CDR3 is TGTGCCAGCAGTTACCCGCTTCTATCCAGGGCTATCGCCTACGAGCAGTACTTC.

The rearrangement joins TRBV7-9 to TRBJ2-1; 8 positions match TRBD2. There are 14 residues in the CDR3. V dropped 6 bases and J dropped 6; count of bases not matched to a gene: 7. The germline V gene encodes CDR1 SEHNR and CDR2 FQNEAQ (reference sequence). Written as DNA, the CDR3 is TGTGCCAGCAGTCGTAGCGGGACCGTCAATGAGCAGTTCTTC. Its translation: CASSRSGTVNEQFF.

This chain links TRBV7-9 with TRBJ2-1, with TRBD2 matching over 7 bases. This CDR3 has 17 residues. After removal of 2 bases from V and 1 base from J, the junction contained 8 bases not matched to a gene. Germline lookup yields CDR1 SEHNR and CDR2 FQNEAQ (reference sequence). The CDR3 loop reads CASSLRGAGRSYNEQFF. The CDR3 region has the DNA TGTGCCAGCAGCTTAAGGGGAGCCGGGAGGTCCTACAATGAGCAGTTCTTC.

This clonotype was found a few times. The gene calls are TRBV18 and TRBJ2-3, with 7 bases identical to TRBD2. From germline, CDR1 is KGHSH and CDR2 LQKENI. The V segment lost 3 bases and the J segment 5 bases; nucleotides outside the gene matches: 8. The CDR3 length is 15 residues. The CDR3 nucleotides are TGTGCCAGCTCACCTAATCGGCGGGAGAGAGATACGCAGTATTTT. Encoded protein: CASSPNRRERDTQYF.

The rearrangement joins TRBV28 to TRBJ2-5, with 15 bases that match TRBD2. Germline values: CDR1 MDHEN, CDR2 SYDVKM. J gave up 4 bases and V 5 bases, and 5 bases lay outside the gene matches. The CDR3 sequence is 16 residues long. The CDR3 region is CASSRTSGRVLETQYF. CDR3 nucleotides: TGTGCCAGCAGTAGGACTAGCGGGAGGGTATTAGAGACCCAGTACTTC.

This chain joins TRBV12-5 and TRBJ2-2; 9 nucleotides match TRBD1. CDR1 LGHNT and CDR2 FRNRAP come from the germline V gene. This CDR3 is built from 15 residues. V dropped 6 bases and J dropped 2; count of bases not matched to a gene: 4. The CDR3 sequence is CASGQGQGNTGELFF. Written as DNA, the CDR3 is TGTGCTAGTGGCCAGGGACAGGGTAACACCGGGGAGCTGTTTTTT.

Many counts were recorded for this clonotype. J is TRBJ1-2 and V is TRBV15; unclear D gene. CDR3 length: 13 amino acids. The germline CDR1 and CDR2 sequences are LNHNV and YYDKDF (reference sequence). V shed 1 base and J shed 5 bases, with 8 bases lying between them. The CDR3 DNA sequence: TGTGCCACCAGCAGAGGTGTCCATTATGGCTACACCTTC. As protein: CATSRGVHYGYTF.

This clonotype was picked up a small number of times. The chain uses TRBV13 and TRBJ1-2; D gene unclear. Germline V gene lookup returns CDR1 PRHDT and CDR2 FYEKMQ (reference sequence). V was trimmed by 2 bases and J by 6 bases, leaving 13 bases between them. The CDR3 extends over 14 amino acids. CDR3 sequence reads: CASSLNLLSDGYTF. As DNA, the CDR3 is TGTGCCAGCAGCTTAAACCTACTTTCGGATGGCTACACCTTC.

Notes on this clonotype: Since a much larger clone is just one base distant, this may be a read error. CDR3 region: CAGSQELAGELFF. CDR3 in DNA: TGTGCCGGCAGCCAAGAACTAGCGGGAGAACTGTTCTTC. V and J are TRBV14 and TRBJ2-1; TRBD2 matches 11 bases. Germline V CDR1 and CDR2: SGHDN, FVKESK. The CDR3 totals 13 residues.

This clonotype was seen a single time. The chain employs TRBV12-3 or TRBV12-4 and TRBJ2-7; TRBD1 agrees at 11 bases. Unmatched junction bases numbered 6, after V lost 3 bases and J lost 2 bases. The CDR3 spans 16 residues. Written as DNA, the CDR3 is TGTGCCAGCAGTTTGATCAGGACAGGGGGCCCCTACGAGCAGTACTTC. Amino acid sequence: CASSLIRTGGPYEQYF.